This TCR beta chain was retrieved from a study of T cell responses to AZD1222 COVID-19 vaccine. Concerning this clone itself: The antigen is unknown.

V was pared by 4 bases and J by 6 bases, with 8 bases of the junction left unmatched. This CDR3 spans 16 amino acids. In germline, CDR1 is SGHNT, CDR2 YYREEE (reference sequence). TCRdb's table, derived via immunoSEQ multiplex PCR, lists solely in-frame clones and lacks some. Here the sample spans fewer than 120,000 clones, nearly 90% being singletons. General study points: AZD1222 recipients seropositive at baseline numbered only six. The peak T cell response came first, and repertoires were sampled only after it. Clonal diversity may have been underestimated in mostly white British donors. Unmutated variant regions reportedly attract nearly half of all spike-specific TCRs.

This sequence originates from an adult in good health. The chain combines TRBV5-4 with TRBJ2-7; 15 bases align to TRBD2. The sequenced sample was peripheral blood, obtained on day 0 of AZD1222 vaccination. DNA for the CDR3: TGTGCCAGCAGCCATGGGGGGACTAGCGGGAGGTTCGAGCAGTACTTC. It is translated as CASSHGGTSGRFEQYF.